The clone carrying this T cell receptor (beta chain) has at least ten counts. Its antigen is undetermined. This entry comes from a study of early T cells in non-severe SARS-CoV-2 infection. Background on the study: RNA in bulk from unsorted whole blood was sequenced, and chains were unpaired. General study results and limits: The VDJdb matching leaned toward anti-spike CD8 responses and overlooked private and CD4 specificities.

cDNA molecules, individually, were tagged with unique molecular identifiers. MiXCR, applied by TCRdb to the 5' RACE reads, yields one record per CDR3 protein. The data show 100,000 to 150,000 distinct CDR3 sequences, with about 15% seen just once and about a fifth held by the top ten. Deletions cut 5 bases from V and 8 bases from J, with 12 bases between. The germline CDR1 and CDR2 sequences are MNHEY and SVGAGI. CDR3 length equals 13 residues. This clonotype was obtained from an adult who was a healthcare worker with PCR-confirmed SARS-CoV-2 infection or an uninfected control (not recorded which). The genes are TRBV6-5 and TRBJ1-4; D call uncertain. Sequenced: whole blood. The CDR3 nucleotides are TGTGCCAGCAGTATAAGGAGGGAGGAAAAACTGTTTTTT. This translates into CASSIRREEKLFF.